Listed below are T cell receptor beta chains from one sample, sequenced in a study of T cell repertoires in cytomegalovirus infection. Their recognized antigens are unknown. One entry per CDR3 protein results from TCRdb running MiXCR on the reads. The sample carries fewer than 65,000 distinct CDR3 sequences, about a fifth recorded once. The starting material was CD8+ T cells from cultured PBMCs, obtained from culture after CMV antigen stimulation. These receptors were collected from a human donor in good health (CMV status not recorded). Some clones in this sample may be carry-over from other donors' samples. The CDR3 runs from the conserved cysteine through the conserved F or W. The D gene is left open where the match is weak. Only some rows state a clone size, as once, few, many or a class for expanded clones.

clone_size | j_call | d_call | v_call | cdr3_nt | cdr3_aa
once | TRBJ2-1 | - | TRBV4-1 | TGCGCCAGCAGCCAAGGTGGGGGGTACGGTGAGCAGTTCTTC | CASSQGGGYGEQFF
few | TRBJ1-1 | - | TRBV7-2 | TGTGCCAGCAGTTTTCCTTACGACACTGAAGCTTTCTTT | CASSFPYDTEAFF
few | TRBJ1-1 | - | TRBV18 | TGTGCCAGCTCAAGAGTCCGGAACACTGAAGCTTTCTTT | CASSRVRNTEAFF
many | TRBJ2-5 | - | TRBV7-9 | TGTGCCAGCAGGGGAACCCAAGAGACCCAGTACTTC | CASRGTQETQYF
few | TRBJ1-2 | - | TRBV7-8 | TGTGCCAGCAGCTTATCCACAGAACTCTACGGCTACACCTTC | CASSLSTELYGYTF
few | TRBJ2-5 | TRBD1 | TRBV7-9 | TGTGCCAGCAGCTCCACTCGGGACAGGGAAGGGGAGACCCAGTACTTC | CASSSTRDREGETQYF
- | TRBJ2-7 | TRBD1 | TRBV6-1 | TGTGCCAGCAGTGCCCGGGACAGGGCCGAGCAGTACTTC | CASSARDRAEQYF
many | TRBJ2-3 | - | TRBV10-3 | TGTGCCATCAGCGCAAACCAGGGCGCAAGCACAGATACGCAGTATTTT | CAISANQGASTDTQYF
- | TRBJ2-7 | TRBD2 | TRBV7-2 | TGTGCCAGCAGCTTAGTTCTTTCTAGCGGGGGGAGATGGAGAGAGCAGTACTTC | CASSLVLSSGGRWREQYF
few | TRBJ1-2 | - | TRBV6-7 | TGTGCCAGCAGTTACCTGGGTAACTATGGCTACACCTTC | CASSYLGNYGYTF
few | TRBJ2-1 | - | TRBV28 | TGTGCCAGCAGTTTGCGGGACGCTTACAATGAGCAGTTCTTC | CASSLRDAYNEQFF
few | TRBJ2-5 | - | TRBV3-1 | TGTGCCAGCAGCCAAAGCAGATTTTCCCGGATTGTGGACCAAGAGACCCAGTACTTC | CASSQSRFSRIVDQETQYF
- | TRBJ1-3 | - | TRBV7-9 | TGTGCCAGCAGCCACCCCTGGAACTCTGGAAACACCATATATTTT | CASSHPWNSGNTIYF
- | TRBJ1-1 | TRBD1 | TRBV12-3/TRBV12-4 | TGTGCCAGCAGTTCCCCATACCGGGACAGGAACACTGAAGCTTTCTTT | CASSSPYRDRNTEAFF
- | TRBJ1-2 | - | TRBV7-9 | TGTGCCAGCAGCTTAAGCCGGAGCCTCTATGGCTACACCTTC | CASSLSRSLYGYTF
once | TRBJ1-1 | - | TRBV6-6 | TGTGCCAGCAGTTTACCGAGGGCTAAGGGAGAAGCTTTCTTT | CASSLPRAKGEAFF
- | TRBJ1-5 | TRBD1 | TRBV7-2 | TGTGCCATCAGCCCCCGGGACAGAACTGATCAGCCCCAGCATTTT | CAISPRDRTDQPQHF
- | TRBJ2-4 | - | TRBV7-9 | TGTGCCAGCAGCTTCACAGCCAAAAACATTCAGTACTTC | CASSFTAKNIQYF
few | TRBJ2-7 | - | TRBV20-1 | TGCAGTGCTAGAGATCGACTAGTGCCCTCCTACGAGCAGTACTTC | CSARDRLVPSYEQYF
few | TRBJ1-2 | TRBD1 | TRBV7-9 | TGTGCCAGCAGCTCGATTGGGACAGGGGGCCGGTATGGCTACACCTTC | CASSSIGTGGRYGYTF
- | TRBJ2-7 | - | TRBV12-3/TRBV12-4 | TGTGCCAGCAAGGCGGCCTCCTACGAGCAGTACTTC | CASKAASYEQYF
few | TRBJ2-1 | - | TRBV27 | TGTGCCAGCTTCCATAGGGCCACCGAGCAGTTCTTC | CASFHRATEQFF
many | TRBJ2-1 | TRBD2 | TRBV11-2 | TGTGCCAGCAGCTTTCCGGGGGGGGGCCTAGAGCAGTTCTTC | CASSFPGGGLEQFF
- | TRBJ2-1 | TRBD2 | TRBV7-2 | TGTGCCAGCAGGCCTGGAAATAGCGGGAGTAGGAATGAGCAGTTCTTC | CASRPGNSGSRNEQFF
- | TRBJ2-7 | TRBD2 | TRBV11-3 | TGTGCCAGCAGCTCGGGACTAGCGGGAGAGCAGTACTTC | CASSSGLAGEQYF
- | TRBJ2-5 | TRBD2 | TRBV7-3 | TGTGCCAGCAGCCGACGGCGGGGGGCCGCGGAGACCCAGTACTTC | CASSRRRGAAETQYF
few | TRBJ1-1 | TRBD1 | TRBV27 | TGTGCCAGCAGTGGCCAGGGGGCGAACACTGAAGCTTTCTTT | CASSGQGANTEAFF
- | TRBJ2-7 | - | TRBV7-9 | TGTGCCAGCAGCCCCCCCGGGAGCTCCTACGAGCAGTACTTC | CASSPPGSSYEQYF
few | TRBJ1-3 | - | TRBV7-2 | TGTGCCAGCAGCTTAGAGGGCAGGGGAGGGAGAAACACCATATATTTT | CASSLEGRGGRNTIYF
few | TRBJ2-7 | TRBD1 | TRBV7-2 | TGTGCCAGCAGCTCCCCGGACAGGAAAAGCTACGAGCAGTACTTC | CASSSPDRKSYEQYF
- | TRBJ2-7 | - | TRBV7-9 | TGTGCCAGCAGACTGGACGGGAACTACGAGCAGTACTTC | CASRLDGNYEQYF
few | TRBJ1-1 | - | TRBV5-5 | TGTGCCAGCAGCTCTGGAACACTGGGACATCAGAACACTGAAGCTTTCTTT | CASSSGTLGHQNTEAFF
- | TRBJ1-2 | TRBD1 | TRBV13 | TGTGCCAGCAGCTACTGGACAGGGGGATTTGGCTACACCTTC | CASSYWTGGFGYTF